This is a list of T cell receptor beta chains from one sample in a study of shared clonotypes between healthy human individuals. Repertoires were generated with immunoSEQ multiplex PCR, while TCRdb's copy carries only in-frame clones and drops some. The sample has some 1,100,000 clones; around 78% are singletons. The sample was memory CD4+ T cells from PBMCs. The receptors derive from a man younger than 30 in good health. Some clones in this sample may be carry-over from other donors' samples. The CDR3 runs from the conserved cysteine through the conserved F or W. Each record gives: V gene, clone size, J gene, D gene, CDR3 protein, CDR3 DNA. D genes are given only for firm matches. Rows give clone size only sometimes, using once, few, many, or a class for an expanded clone.

v_gene: TRBV7-2; abundance: NA; j_gene: TRBJ1-5; d_gene: NA; CDR3aa: CATSRAGRSNQPQHF; CDR3nt: TGTGCCACCTCTCGGGCGGGCAGGAGCAATCAGCCCCAGCATTTT
v_gene: TRBV28; abundance: NA; j_gene: TRBJ1-1; d_gene: NA; CDR3aa: CASSPRREPVTEAFF; CDR3nt: TGTGCCAGCAGTCCACGCAGGGAGCCGGTCACTGAAGCTTTCTTT
v_gene: TRBV28; abundance: NA; j_gene: TRBJ1-2; d_gene: NA; CDR3aa: CASSLYGGLDVGHYGYTF; CDR3nt: TGTGCCAGCAGTTTATACGGGGGACTCGATGTCGGTCACTATGGCTACACCTTC
v_gene: TRBV6-1; abundance: NA; j_gene: TRBJ1-5; d_gene: NA; CDR3aa: CASRTRGSNQPQHF; CDR3nt: TGTGCCAGCAGGACCAGGGGTAGCAATCAGCCCCAGCATTTT
v_gene: TRBV28; abundance: NA; j_gene: TRBJ2-2; d_gene: TRBD2; CDR3aa: CASSSSGFTGELFF; CDR3nt: TGTGCCAGCAGTTCTAGCGGTTTCACCGGGGAGCTGTTTTTT
v_gene: TRBV4-2; abundance: few; j_gene: TRBJ1-1; d_gene: NA; CDR3aa: CASSQDEGMRTEAFF; CDR3nt: TGTGCCAGCAGCCAGGACGAAGGTATGCGGACTGAAGCTTTCTTT
v_gene: TRBV5-1; abundance: NA; j_gene: TRBJ2-5; d_gene: TRBD2; CDR3aa: CASSWEGETQYF; CDR3nt: TGCGCCAGCAGCTGGGAGGGGGAGACCCAGTACTTC
v_gene: TRBV27; abundance: NA; j_gene: TRBJ1-5; d_gene: NA; CDR3aa: CASSRAAGGNQPQHF; CDR3nt: TGTGCCAGCAGTAGGGCCGCGGGTGGCAATCAGCCCCAGCATTTT
v_gene: TRBV7-9; abundance: NA; j_gene: TRBJ1-3; d_gene: TRBD1; CDR3aa: CASSLAGTGKSGNTIYF; CDR3nt: TGTGCCAGCAGCTTGGCCGGGACAGGGAAGTCTGGAAACACCATATATTTT
v_gene: TRBV28; abundance: NA; j_gene: TRBJ1-2; d_gene: NA; CDR3aa: CASSQQGIYGYTF; CDR3nt: TGTGCCAGCAGTCAACAGGGAATCTATGGCTACACCTTC
v_gene: TRBV20-1; abundance: NA; j_gene: TRBJ2-7; d_gene: NA; CDR3aa: CSAIDYEQYF; CDR3nt: TGCAGTGCGATTGACTACGAGCAGTACTTC
v_gene: TRBV29-1; abundance: NA; j_gene: TRBJ2-3; d_gene: TRBD2; CDR3aa: CSVLHRAGGTDTQYF; CDR3nt: TGCAGCGTTTTACATCGAGCGGGAGGCACAGATACGCAGTATTTT
v_gene: TRBV2; abundance: NA; j_gene: TRBJ2-5; d_gene: TRBD2; CDR3aa: CASVGLGGRGQETQYF; CDR3nt: TGTGCCAGCGTTGGGTTGGGCGGGAGGGGCCAAGAGACCCAGTACTTC
v_gene: TRBV5-1; abundance: NA; j_gene: TRBJ2-3; d_gene: TRBD2; CDR3aa: CASSKGLAGTDTQYF; CDR3nt: TGCGCCAGCAGCAAAGGACTAGCGGGAACAGATACGCAGTATTTT
v_gene: TRBV11-2; abundance: NA; j_gene: TRBJ2-3; d_gene: NA; CDR3aa: CASSLDHRSNTQYF; CDR3nt: TGTGCCAGCAGCTTAGACCACCGGTCGAATACGCAGTATTTT
v_gene: TRBV7-2; abundance: NA; j_gene: TRBJ2-7; d_gene: TRBD2; CDR3aa: CASSSLAGYEQYF; CDR3nt: TGTGCCAGCAGCTCACTAGCGGGCTACGAGCAGTACTTC
v_gene: TRBV2; abundance: few; j_gene: TRBJ1-5; d_gene: NA; CDR3aa: CASSGRNSNQPQHF; CDR3nt: TGTGCCAGCAGTGGACGGAATAGCAATCAGCCCCAGCATTTT
v_gene: TRBV5-6; abundance: NA; j_gene: TRBJ1-5; d_gene: TRBD1; CDR3aa: CASSLGGQGTQPQHF; CDR3nt: TGTGCCAGCAGCTTAGGGGGACAGGGGACTCAGCCCCAGCATTTT
v_gene: TRBV5-5; abundance: NA; j_gene: TRBJ1-3; d_gene: NA; CDR3aa: CASSLDGYSGNTIYF; CDR3nt: TGTGCCAGCAGCTTGGACGGCTACTCTGGAAACACCATATATTTT
v_gene: TRBV4-3; abundance: NA; j_gene: TRBJ1-2; d_gene: NA; CDR3aa: CASSQDLRALFYGYTF; CDR3nt: TGCGCCAGCAGCCAAGATCTTAGGGCCCTATTCTATGGCTACACCTTC
v_gene: TRBV5-1; abundance: NA; j_gene: TRBJ2-3; d_gene: TRBD2; CDR3aa: CASTPPSGIYTQYF; CDR3nt: TGCGCCAGCACCCCCCCTAGCGGGATATATACGCAGTATTTT
v_gene: TRBV11-2; abundance: NA; j_gene: TRBJ2-5; d_gene: TRBD2; CDR3aa: CASRGGASSGRNTQETQYF; CDR3nt: TGTGCCAGCAGGGGCGGGGCGTCTAGCGGGAGGAACACCCAAGAGACCCAGTACTTC
v_gene: TRBV5-1; abundance: NA; j_gene: TRBJ1-4; d_gene: NA; CDR3aa: CASSPGGTSNEKLFF; CDR3nt: TGCGCCAGCAGCCCGGGGGGGACATCTAATGAAAAACTGTTTTTT
v_gene: TRBV28; abundance: NA; j_gene: TRBJ2-1; d_gene: TRBD1; CDR3aa: CASSPMTGGELNEQFF; CDR3nt: TGTGCCAGCAGTCCTATGACAGGGGGCGAGCTTAATGAGCAGTTCTTC
v_gene: TRBV7-9; abundance: NA; j_gene: TRBJ2-1; d_gene: NA; CDR3aa: CASRRPGSSYNEQFF; CDR3nt: TGTGCCAGCAGACGCCCAGGTAGCTCCTACAATGAGCAGTTCTTC
v_gene: TRBV18; abundance: NA; j_gene: TRBJ2-5; d_gene: TRBD2; CDR3aa: CASSPPSGLSYQETQYF; CDR3nt: TGTGCCAGCTCACCACCCTCGGGACTATCGTACCAAGAGACCCAGTACTTC
v_gene: TRBV5-1; abundance: NA; j_gene: TRBJ2-3; d_gene: NA; CDR3aa: CASSFTSDTQYF; CDR3nt: TGCGCCAGCAGTTTTACTTCAGATACGCAGTATTTT
v_gene: TRBV6-6; abundance: NA; j_gene: TRBJ1-2; d_gene: TRBD1; CDR3aa: CASSYSGGEGYTF; CDR3nt: TGTGCCAGCAGTTACTCAGGGGGCGAGGGCTACACCTTC
v_gene: TRBV7-3; abundance: NA; j_gene: TRBJ2-3; d_gene: NA; CDR3aa: CASSPRAGPDTQYF; CDR3nt: TGTGCCAGCAGCCCGCGAGCAGGGCCAGATACGCAGTATTTT
v_gene: TRBV29-1; abundance: NA; j_gene: TRBJ2-7; d_gene: NA; CDR3aa: CSVEAGGGREQYF; CDR3nt: TGCAGCGTTGAAGCTGGAGGGGGGCGCGAGCAGTACTTC
v_gene: TRBV29-1; abundance: NA; j_gene: TRBJ1-2; d_gene: TRBD1; CDR3aa: CSVRLGQTYGYTF; CDR3nt: TGCAGCGTTCGGTTGGGACAGACCTATGGCTACACCTTC
v_gene: TRBV5-1; abundance: once; j_gene: TRBJ2-1; d_gene: NA; CDR3aa: CASSQGPQPNEQFF; CDR3nt: TGCGCCAGCAGCCAAGGACCCCAGCCCAATGAGCAGTTCTTC
v_gene: TRBV2; abundance: NA; j_gene: TRBJ2-3; d_gene: TRBD1; CDR3aa: CASARDRGPTDTQYF; CDR3nt: TGTGCCAGCGCAAGGGACAGGGGGCCCACAGATACGCAGTATTTT
v_gene: TRBV18; abundance: NA; j_gene: TRBJ2-7; d_gene: NA; CDR3aa: CASSPEGGEVEQYF; CDR3nt: TGTGCCAGCTCACCAGAGGGGGGGGAAGTCGAGCAGTACTTC
v_gene: TRBV2; abundance: NA; j_gene: TRBJ1-1; d_gene: NA; CDR3aa: CASNVRGTEAFF; CDR3nt: TGTGCCAGCAACGTGAGGGGTACTGAAGCTTTCTTT
v_gene: TRBV4-2; abundance: NA; j_gene: TRBJ2-7; d_gene: NA; CDR3aa: CASSQDVNEQYF; CDR3nt: TGTGCCAGCAGCCAAGATGTGAACGAGCAGTACTTC
v_gene: TRBV6-1; abundance: NA; j_gene: TRBJ2-2; d_gene: NA; CDR3aa: CASSLNAGELFF; CDR3nt: TGTGCCAGCAGTCTTAATGCCGGGGAGCTGTTTTTT
v_gene: TRBV5-5; abundance: once; j_gene: TRBJ1-3; d_gene: NA; CDR3aa: CASSRTDSSGNTIYF; CDR3nt: TGTGCCAGCAGCCGGACAGACTCATCTGGAAACACCATATATTTT
v_gene: TRBV18; abundance: once; j_gene: TRBJ2-2; d_gene: TRBD2; CDR3aa: CASSPLNIGLAATGELFF; CDR3nt: TGTGCCAGCTCACCACTTAATATTGGGCTAGCGGCGACCGGGGAGCTGTTTTTT
v_gene: TRBV5-1; abundance: NA; j_gene: TRBJ2-6; d_gene: NA; CDR3aa: CASSPGRLSSSGANVLTF; CDR3nt: TGCGCCAGCAGCCCGGGACGTCTCTCTAGCTCTGGGGCCAACGTCCTGACTTTC
v_gene: TRBV7-2; abundance: few; j_gene: TRBJ2-7; d_gene: NA; CDR3aa: CASSLGGTSSYEQYF; CDR3nt: TGTGCCAGCAGCTTAGGGGGAACAAGCTCCTACGAGCAGTACTTC
v_gene: TRBV7-2; abundance: once; j_gene: TRBJ2-7; d_gene: NA; CDR3aa: CASSLFSQGPYEQYF; CDR3nt: TGTGCCAGCAGCTTATTTTCCCAGGGCCCCTACGAGCAGTACTTC
v_gene: TRBV29-1; abundance: NA; j_gene: TRBJ2-1; d_gene: NA; CDR3aa: CSVEGGAAYNEQFF; CDR3nt: TGCAGCGTTGAAGGCGGGGCTGCCTACAATGAGCAGTTCTTC
v_gene: TRBV2; abundance: NA; j_gene: TRBJ2-3; d_gene: TRBD2; CDR3aa: CASSSGADTQYF; CDR3nt: TGTGCCAGCTCCAGCGGGGCAGATACGCAGTATTTT
v_gene: TRBV30; abundance: NA; j_gene: TRBJ1-2; d_gene: NA; CDR3aa: CAWTGVRPNYGYTF; CDR3nt: TGTGCCTGGACCGGGGTTAGGCCAAACTATGGCTACACCTTC
v_gene: TRBV9; abundance: NA; j_gene: TRBJ1-2; d_gene: NA; CDR3aa: CASSVDSQIGGYTF; CDR3nt: TGTGCCAGCAGCGTAGATAGTCAAATCGGGGGCTACACCTTC
v_gene: TRBV4-3; abundance: NA; j_gene: TRBJ2-4; d_gene: TRBD2; CDR3aa: CASSQDLISGNGKNIQYF; CDR3nt: TGCGCCAGCAGCCAAGATTTGATTAGCGGGAACGGCAAAAACATTCAGTACTTC
v_gene: TRBV7-3; abundance: NA; j_gene: TRBJ2-4; d_gene: TRBD2; CDR3aa: CASSLYQAGGPRNIQYF; CDR3nt: TGTGCCAGCAGCTTATACCAGGCGGGAGGGCCCCGGAACATTCAGTACTTC
v_gene: TRBV2; abundance: NA; j_gene: TRBJ2-3; d_gene: NA; CDR3aa: CASSEAGTDTQYF; CDR3nt: TGTGCCAGCAGTGAAGCCGGCACAGATACGCAGTATTTT
v_gene: TRBV28; abundance: few; j_gene: TRBJ2-5; d_gene: TRBD2; CDR3aa: CASNLAGGRGETQYF; CDR3nt: TGTGCCAGCAACCTAGCGGGGGGCCGTGGAGAGACCCAGTACTTC
v_gene: TRBV4-1; abundance: NA; j_gene: TRBJ2-1; d_gene: TRBD1; CDR3aa: CASSLRGQVSGNEQFF; CDR3nt: TGCGCCAGCAGCCTTAGAGGACAGGTCTCCGGCAATGAGCAGTTCTTC
v_gene: TRBV29-1; abundance: NA; j_gene: TRBJ2-2; d_gene: NA; CDR3aa: CSVDEGIYTGELFF; CDR3nt: TGCAGCGTTGACGAGGGGATTTACACCGGGGAGCTGTTTTTT
v_gene: TRBV6-1; abundance: NA; j_gene: TRBJ2-7; d_gene: NA; CDR3aa: CASSEFRYEQYF; CDR3nt: TGTGCCAGCAGTGAATTCCGATACGAGCAGTACTTC
v_gene: TRBV5-1; abundance: NA; j_gene: TRBJ2-1; d_gene: TRBD2; CDR3aa: CASSLPALAGGANEQFF; CDR3nt: TGCGCCAGCAGCTTACCCGCTCTAGCGGGAGGGGCCAATGAGCAGTTCTTC
v_gene: TRBV30; abundance: few; j_gene: TRBJ1-5; d_gene: TRBD1; CDR3aa: CAWSVRTGGGQPQHF; CDR3nt: TGTGCCTGGAGTGTACGGACAGGGGGAGGTCAGCCCCAGCATTTT